Each of the 20 T cell receptor beta chains below was sequenced from the same sample in a study of spatial heterogeneity in lung cancer. TCRdb redid the calling of the 5' RACE reads with MiXCR, one entry per CDR3 protein. The sample records about 48,000 distinct CDR3 sequences, around 5.2% being singletons. The time point was: sample taken at primary tumor resection. Source: PBMCs, taken at surgery. Receptors originate from a male donor with early-stage non-small cell lung cancer.

This clonotype was counted at least ten times. The genes are TRBV11-2 and TRBJ1-4; no reliable D call. CDR1 and CDR2 (germline): SGHAT, FQNNGV. This CDR3 is 13 amino acids long. V was trimmed by 4 bases and J by 7 bases, leaving 10 bases between them. The CDR3 DNA reads as TGTGCCAGCAGCTCCTCCCTAAGTGAAAAACTGTTTTTT. Translated: CASSSSLSEKLFF. Full variable domain (outside the CDR3, taken from reference TRBV11-2 and TRBJ1-4): EAGVAQSPRYKIIEKRQSVAFWCNPISGHATLYWYQQILGQGPKLLIQFQNNGVVDDSQLPKDRFSAERLKGVDSTLKIQPAKLEDSAVYLCASSSSLSEKLFFGSGTQLSVL.

The table lists this clonotype with many counts. The gene calls are TRBV7-9 and TRBJ2-1, with a tentative D call TRBD2 (5 bases). V was cut by 2 bases and J by 9 bases, with 8 bases left in between. The germline V gene encodes CDR1 SEHNR and CDR2 FQNEAQ (reference sequence). This CDR3 has 12 amino acids. CDR3 in amino acids: CASSLRRSEQFF. CDR3 nucleotide sequence: TGTGCCAGCAGCTTAAGGAGGAGTGAGCAGTTCTTC.

This clonotype was counted at least ten times. This chain uses TRBV20-1 with TRBJ1-2; D is possibly TRBD1 (6 bases). The CDR3 contains 17 residues. Germline V gives CDR1 DFQATT, CDR2 SNEGSKA (reference sequence). Trimming pared 1 base from V and 4 bases from J, leaving 22 bases between. DNA for the CDR3: TGCAGTGCTAGAGCCATCCGTGGGACAAGGAATGGCTATGGCTACACCTTC. This codes for CSARAIRGTRNGYGYTF.

This clonotype turned up a few times. V gene TRBV7-2 combines with J gene TRBJ2-3; D may be TRBD1 or TRBD2 (5 bases each). CDR3 length equals 14 residues. Germline V gene lookup returns CDR1 SGHTA and CDR2 FQGNSA. Between the trimmed V and J ends, which lost 5 bases and 3 bases, there was a span of 12 bases. CDR3: CASSLDGGTDTQYF. The CDR3 bases are TGTGCCAGCAGCCTAGATGGGGGAACAGATACGCAGTATTTT.

V usage is TRBV7-8 and J usage is TRBJ2-5; a weak D match, TRBD2 (6 bases). In germline, CDR1 is SGHVS, CDR2 FQNEAQ. Trimming shortened V by 5 bases and J by 5 bases, and 18 bases separated the two germline ends. This CDR3 is 15 amino acids long. The CDR3 protein is CASSAARRAGETQYF. The CDR3 DNA is TGTGCCAGCAGCGCCGCGCGAAGGGCGGGGGAGACCCAGTACTTC.

The genes are TRBV5-1 and TRBJ2-3, with D unclear. CDR3 length: 18 residues. V dropped 3 bases and J dropped 0 bases, with 20 bases sitting between them. Germline V lookup: CDR1 SGHRS, CDR2 YFSETQ. This chain's CDR3 is CASSYDRVLSFSTDTQYF. For the CDR3, the DNA is TGCGCCAGCAGCTATGACCGTGTTTTGAGCTTTAGCACAGATACGCAGTATTTT. The full variable domain, its missing parts supplied by reference TRBV5-1 and TRBJ2-3, is KAGVTQTPRYLIKTRGQQVTLSCSPISGHRSVSWYQQTPGQGLQFLFEYFSETQRNKGNFPGRFSGRQFSNSRSEMNVSTLELGDSALYLCASSYDRVLSFSTDTQYFGPGTRLTVL.

This clonotype showed up many times. The rearrangement links TRBV20-1 to TRBJ1-5; 9 bases fit TRBD1. The germline V gene has CDR1 DFQATT and CDR2 SNEGSKA (reference sequence). With V trimmed by 5 bases and J by 6 bases, 5 bases remained unmatched. CDR3 length: 13 residues. The CDR3 protein is CSAGQGTAQPQHF. The CDR3 nucleotides are TGCAGTGCTGGACAGGGGACGGCTCAGCCCCAGCATTTT.

In its sample, this clonotype was seen many times. The chain carries TRBV7-6 and TRBJ2-2, with 9 bases aligning to TRBD1. The CDR3 spans 16 residues. Germline V gives CDR1 SGHVS, CDR2 FNYEAQ. The ends lost 2 bases at V and 1 base at J; junction bases unmatched: 2. The CDR3 DNA reads TGTGCCAGCAGCTTACCGGGACAGGGGAACACCGGGGAGCTGTTTTTT. Translation: CASSLPGQGNTGELFF. Looking up the rest from reference TRBV7-6 and TRBJ2-2 gives the full variable domain: GAGVSQSPRYKVTKRGQDVALRCDPISGHVSLYWYRQALGQGPEFLTYFNYEAQQDKSGLPNDRFSAERPEGSISTLTIQRTEQRDSAMYRCASSLPGQGNTGELFFGEGSRLTVL.

Ten or more counts support this clonotype. CDR3 DNA: TGCGCCAGCAGCCAAGATCGGCAGGGTAATGAAAAACTGTTTTTT. This encodes CASSQDRQGNEKLFF. This rearrangement joins TRBV4-3 to TRBJ1-4, with D possibly matching TRBD1 (5 bases). Trimming removed 0 bases from V and 4 bases from J, with 9 bases in between. The length of the CDR3 is 15 residues. Looked up from germline, CDR1 is LGHNA and CDR2 is YSLEER.

This clonotype was found many times. V is TRBV2 and J is TRBJ2-3; possible D gene TRBD2, 6 bases. V was cut by 1 base and J by 3 bases, with 14 bases left in between. The CDR3 consists of 16 residues. Per the germline V gene, CDR1 is SNHLY and CDR2 is FYNNEI. The chain's CDR3 is CASSEVLARRTDTQYF. The CDR3 bases are TGTGCCAGCAGTGAAGTACTAGCTCGTAGGACAGATACGCAGTATTTT. Filled out from reference TRBV2 and TRBJ2-3, the complete variable domain reads EPEVTQTPSHQVTQMGQEVILRCVPISNHLYFYWYRQILGQKVEFLVSFYNNEISEKSEIFDDQFSVERPDGSNFTLKIRSTKLEDSAMYFCASSEVLARRTDTQYFGPGTRLTVL.

Ten or more counts support this clonotype. This chain connects TRBV18 to TRBJ2-3; 12 bases are a match to TRBD2. After removal of 9 bases from V and 6 bases from J, the junction contained 7 bases not matched to a gene. The CDR3 spans 14 residues. CDR1 and CDR2 (germline): KGHSH, LQKENI. This CDR3 is CASSTSGRYDTQYF. In DNA form, the CDR3 reads TGTGCCAGTTCGACTAGCGGGAGATATGATACGCAGTATTTT.

This clonotype was detected many times. V usage is TRBV10-3 and J usage is TRBJ1-1; the D gene is possibly TRBD1 (6 bases). V lost 7 bases and J 6 bases, leaving 18 bases between the germline ends. The CDR3 is made up of 14 amino acids. Germline loops: CDR1 ENHRY, CDR2 SYGVKD. CDR3: CAIKMTGGKAEAFF. CDR3 nucleotides: TGTGCCATCAAAATGACAGGCGGAAAGGCTGAAGCTTTCTTT.

The chain couples TRBV2 to TRBJ2-7; a possible D gene is TRBD2 (7 bases). CDR3 length: 13 residues. Trimming took off 7 bases at V and 5 bases at J, with 15 bases between the two ends. CDR1 SNHLY and CDR2 FYNNEI come from the germline V gene. CDR3 sequence: CASKSGGLDEQYF. CDR3 in DNA: TGTGCCAGCAAATCCGGGGGGCTGGACGAGCAGTACTTC.

In its sample, this clonotype was seen many times. The chain employs TRBV7-2 and TRBJ2-1; no clear D. Germline V CDR1 and CDR2: SGHTA, FQGNSA. Deletions cut 3 bases from V and 8 bases from J, with 8 bases between. This CDR3 comprises 12 residues. The CDR3 here is CASSFNTDEQFF. The CDR3 DNA reads TGTGCCAGCAGCTTCAATACCGATGAGCAGTTCTTC.

This clonotype was observed at least ten times. The rearrangement uses TRBV6-6 and TRBJ2-1; tentatively, D is TRBD2 (5 bases). The CDR3 totals 12 residues. V lost 8 bases to trimming and J lost 8 bases, with 13 bases between them. CDR1 is MNHNY and CDR2 is SVGAGI in the germline V gene (reference sequence). Here the CDR3 reads CASEGERDEQFF. In nucleotides, the CDR3 is TGTGCCAGCGAGGGAGAACGGGATGAGCAGTTCTTC.

This clonotype was seen a few times. This rearrangement joins TRBV7-9 to TRBJ1-1, with 7 bases matching TRBD1. CDR1 is SEHNR, CDR2 FQNEAQ, per germline (reference sequence). This CDR3 comprises 13 residues. V shed 6 bases and J 6 bases; nucleotides not matched to a gene: 7. The CDR3 DNA is TGTGCCAGCAGGGACGACAGGGATGCTGAAGCTTTCTTT. Its protein product is CASRDDRDAEAFF.

This clonotype was seen repeatedly, ten times or more. V and J are TRBV2 and TRBJ2-2, with TRBD2 matching over 8 bases. Germline-derived CDR1 and CDR2 are SNHLY and FYNNEI. The CDR3 runs to 15 residues. The V gene end was trimmed by 5 bases and the J gene end by 5 bases; junction bases not matched to a gene: 7. CDR3 amino acids: CASSSGTSGTGELFF. The CDR3 DNA follows: TGTGCCAGCAGTTCCGGGACTAGTGGAACCGGGGAGCTGTTTTTT.

This clonotype appeared many times. The rearrangement joins TRBV6-1 to TRBJ2-3, with D uncertain. This CDR3 has 14 amino acids. Germline CDR1 is MNHNS and CDR2 is SASEGT. The V end lost 2 bases, the J end lost 4 bases, and 10 bases lay between the germline ends. In nucleotides, the CDR3 is TGTGCCAGCAGTGAACGGCGAAGCGCAGATACGCAGTATTTT. Its translation: CASSERRSADTQYF.

Many counts were recorded for this clonotype. The V call is TRBV27, the J call TRBJ2-3; D gene unclear. The germline CDR1 and CDR2 sequences are MNHEY and SMNVEV (reference sequence). The V end was cut by 5 bases, the J end by 3 bases, with 12 bases between. There are 14 residues in the CDR3. In DNA form, the CDR3 reads TGTGCCAGCAGTCGTCGTAGTTATACAGATACGCAGTATTTT. Its protein is CASSRRSYTDTQYF.

At least ten counts were recorded for this clonotype. The chain links TRBV27 to TRBJ2-7; TRBD2 matches at 14 bases. The CDR3 loop spans 16 amino acids. Trimming removed 5 bases from V and 4 bases from J; junction bases left unmatched: 7. CDR1 and CDR2 from the germline V gene are MNHEY and SMNVEV (reference sequence). The CDR3 DNA sequence: TGTGCCAGCAGTCCGCCGGGACTAGCGGGAGTATACGAGCAGTACTTC. This sequence encodes CASSPPGLAGVYEQYF.